This T cell receptor beta chain was sequenced during a study of control samples from healthy donors and cancer patients. Germline assignment: CDR1 SGDLS and CDR2 YYNGEE. V trimming: 3 bases; J trimming: 3 bases; junction bases outside the gene matches: 8. The CDR3 sequence is 15 residues long. Assay used: immunoSEQ multiplex PCR; TCRdb lists only in-frame clones, some missing. The table lists 150,000 to 200,000 clones, approximately 94% of them singletons. Sequencing was done on a sample of blood. The clonotype comes from a man younger than 40 in good health. V and J are TRBV9 and TRBJ1-1; 7 bases line up with TRBD1. CDR3 nucleotides: TGTGCCAGCAGCGCCGAGACAGGGTGGGACACTGAAGCTTTCTTT. It yields the protein CASSAETGWDTEAFF.